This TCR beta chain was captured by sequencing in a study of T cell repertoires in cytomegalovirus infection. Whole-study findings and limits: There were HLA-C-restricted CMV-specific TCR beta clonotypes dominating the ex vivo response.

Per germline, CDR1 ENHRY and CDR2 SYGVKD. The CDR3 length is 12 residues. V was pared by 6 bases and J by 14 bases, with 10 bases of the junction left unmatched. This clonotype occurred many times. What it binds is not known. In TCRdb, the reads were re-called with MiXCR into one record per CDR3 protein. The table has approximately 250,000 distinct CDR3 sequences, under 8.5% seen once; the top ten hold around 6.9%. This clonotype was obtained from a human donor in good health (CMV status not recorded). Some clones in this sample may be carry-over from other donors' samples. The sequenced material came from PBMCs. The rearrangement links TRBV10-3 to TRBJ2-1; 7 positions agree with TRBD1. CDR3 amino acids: CAISRTGVSEFF. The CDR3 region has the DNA TGTGCCATCAGCCGAACAGGGGTGTCCGAGTTCTTC.